The clone carrying this T cell receptor (beta chain) was seen only a few times. The source of the sample is a study of blood T cell repertoires in COVID-19. Study in general: COVID-19 samples from acute and convalescent phases originated in the United States, Italy and Spain. PBMCs, B-cell-depleted T cells, or T cells provided the cDNA or gDNA that made up the material.

CDR3 length: 14 residues. Trimming shortened V by 3 bases and J by 12 bases, and 21 bases separated the two germline ends. Per the germline V gene, CDR1 is KGHSH and CDR2 is LQKENI. Libraries were prepared by immunoSEQ multiplex PCR; TCRdb keeps only in-frame clonotypes and omits some of them. The sample lists 200,000 to 300,000 clones, roughly 80% occurring once. The sequenced sample was peripheral blood. The receptor was isolated from a woman of 80 years or more with acute or convalescent COVID-19. This chain links TRBV18 with TRBJ2-7; perhaps TRBD1 as D (5 bases). The CDR3: CASSPTPTDQSAYF. DNA of the CDR3: TGTGCCAGCTCACCTACCCCGACAGATCAGAGCGCGTACTTC.